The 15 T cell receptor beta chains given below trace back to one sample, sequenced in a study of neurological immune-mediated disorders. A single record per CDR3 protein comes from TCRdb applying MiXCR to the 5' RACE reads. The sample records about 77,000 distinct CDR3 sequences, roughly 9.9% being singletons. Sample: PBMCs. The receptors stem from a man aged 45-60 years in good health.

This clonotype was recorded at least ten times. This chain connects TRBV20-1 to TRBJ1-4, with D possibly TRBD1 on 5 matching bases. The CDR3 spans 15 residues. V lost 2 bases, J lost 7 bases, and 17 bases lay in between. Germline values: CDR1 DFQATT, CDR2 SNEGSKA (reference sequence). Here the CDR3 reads CSARTPRGEGEKLFF. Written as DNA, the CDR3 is TGCAGTGCTAGAACACCACGGGGGGAAGGTGAAAAACTGTTTTTT.

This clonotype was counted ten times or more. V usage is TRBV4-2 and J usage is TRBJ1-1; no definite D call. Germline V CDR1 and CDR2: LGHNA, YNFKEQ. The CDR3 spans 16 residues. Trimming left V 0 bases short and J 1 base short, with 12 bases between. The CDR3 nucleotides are TGTGCCAGCAGCCAAGATCAGGTGATAAGGAACACTGAAGCTTTCTTT. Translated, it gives CASSQDQVIRNTEAFF.

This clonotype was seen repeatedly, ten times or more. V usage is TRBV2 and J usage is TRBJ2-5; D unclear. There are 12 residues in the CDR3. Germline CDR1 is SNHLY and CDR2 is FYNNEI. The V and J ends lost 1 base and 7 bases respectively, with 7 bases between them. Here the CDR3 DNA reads TGTGCCAGCAGTGAAGAAATGGGGACCCAGTACTTC. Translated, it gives CASSEEMGTQYF. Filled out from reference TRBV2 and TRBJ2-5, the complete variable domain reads EPEVTQTPSHQVTQMGQEVILRCVPISNHLYFYWYRQILGQKVEFLVSFYNNEISEKSEIFDDQFSVERPDGSNFTLKIRSTKLEDSAMYFCASSEEMGTQYFGPGTRLLVL.

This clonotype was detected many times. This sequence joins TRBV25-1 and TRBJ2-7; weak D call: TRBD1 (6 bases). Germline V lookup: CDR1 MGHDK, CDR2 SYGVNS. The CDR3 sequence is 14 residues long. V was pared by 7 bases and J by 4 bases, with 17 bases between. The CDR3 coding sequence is TGTGCCAGCACCAAGACCGGGACAAAATACGAGCAGTACTTC. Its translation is CASTKTGTKYEQYF.

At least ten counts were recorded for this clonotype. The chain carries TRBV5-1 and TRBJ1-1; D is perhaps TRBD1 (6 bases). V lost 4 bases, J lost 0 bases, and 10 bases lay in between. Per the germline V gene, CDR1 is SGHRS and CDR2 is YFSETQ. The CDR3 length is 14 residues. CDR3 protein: CASSGGTLNTEAFF. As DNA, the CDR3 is TGCGCCAGCAGCGGGGGGACATTGAACACTGAAGCTTTCTTT.

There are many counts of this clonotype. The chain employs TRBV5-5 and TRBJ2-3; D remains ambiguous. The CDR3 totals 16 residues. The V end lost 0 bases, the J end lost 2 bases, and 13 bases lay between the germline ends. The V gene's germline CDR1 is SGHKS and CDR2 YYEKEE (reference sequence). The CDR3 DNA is TGTGCCAGCAGCTTGGCTGAAGGGTTAGCCACAGATACGCAGTATTTT. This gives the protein CASSLAEGLATDTQYF.

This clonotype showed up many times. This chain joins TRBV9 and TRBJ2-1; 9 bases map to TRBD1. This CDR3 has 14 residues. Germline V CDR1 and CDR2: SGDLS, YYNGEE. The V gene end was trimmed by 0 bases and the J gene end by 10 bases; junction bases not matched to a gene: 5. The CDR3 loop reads CASSVAGQGWEQFF. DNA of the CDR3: TGTGCCAGCAGCGTAGCTGGACAGGGGTGGGAGCAGTTCTTC. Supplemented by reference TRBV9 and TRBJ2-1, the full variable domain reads DSGVTQTPKHLITATGQRVTLRCSPRSGDLSVYWYQQSLDQGLQFLIQYYNGEERAKGNILERFSAQQFPDLHSELNLSSLELGDSALYFCASSVAGQGWEQFFGPGTRLTVL.

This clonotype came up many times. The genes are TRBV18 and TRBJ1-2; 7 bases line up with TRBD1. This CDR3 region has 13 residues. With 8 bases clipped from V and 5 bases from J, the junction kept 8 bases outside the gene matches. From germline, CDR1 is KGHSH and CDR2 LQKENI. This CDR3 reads CASGDRDRYGYTF. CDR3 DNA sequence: TGTGCCAGCGGAGACAGGGACCGGTATGGCTACACCTTC.

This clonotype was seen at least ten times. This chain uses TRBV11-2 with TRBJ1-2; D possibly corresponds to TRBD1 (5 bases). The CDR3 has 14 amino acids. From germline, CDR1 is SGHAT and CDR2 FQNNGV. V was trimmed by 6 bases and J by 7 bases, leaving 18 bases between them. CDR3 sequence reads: CASRTSNLGGGYTF. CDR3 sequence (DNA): TGTGCCAGCAGGACTAGTAATCTTGGGGGTGGCTACACCTTC.

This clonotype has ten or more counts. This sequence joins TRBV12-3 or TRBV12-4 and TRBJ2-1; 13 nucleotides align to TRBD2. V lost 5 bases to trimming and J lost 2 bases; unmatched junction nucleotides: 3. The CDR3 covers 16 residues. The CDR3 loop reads CASSTGLAGAYNEQFF. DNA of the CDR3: TGTGCCAGCAGTACCGGACTAGCGGGAGCCTACAATGAGCAGTTCTTC.

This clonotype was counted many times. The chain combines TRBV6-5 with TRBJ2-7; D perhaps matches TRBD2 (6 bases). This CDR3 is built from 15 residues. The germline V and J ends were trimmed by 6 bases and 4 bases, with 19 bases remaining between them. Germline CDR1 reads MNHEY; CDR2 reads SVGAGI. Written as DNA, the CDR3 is TGTGCCAGCAGCCGGGGCGGGAAGCTAGTATACGAGCAGTACTTC. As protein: CASSRGGKLVYEQYF.

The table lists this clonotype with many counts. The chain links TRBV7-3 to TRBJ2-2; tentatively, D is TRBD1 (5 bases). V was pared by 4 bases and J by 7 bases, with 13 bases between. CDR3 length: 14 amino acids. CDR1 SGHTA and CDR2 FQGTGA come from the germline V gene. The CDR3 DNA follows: TGTGCCAGCAGCTCAAGGGGTTCGGGCGGGGAGCTGTTTTTT. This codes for CASSSRGSGGELFF.

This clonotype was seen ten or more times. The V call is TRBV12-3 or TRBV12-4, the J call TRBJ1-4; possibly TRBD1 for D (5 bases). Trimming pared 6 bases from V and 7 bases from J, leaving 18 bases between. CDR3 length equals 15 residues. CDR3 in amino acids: CASSPVQGDGEKLFF. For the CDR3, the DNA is TGTGCCAGCAGCCCTGTGCAGGGCGACGGTGAAAAACTGTTTTTT.

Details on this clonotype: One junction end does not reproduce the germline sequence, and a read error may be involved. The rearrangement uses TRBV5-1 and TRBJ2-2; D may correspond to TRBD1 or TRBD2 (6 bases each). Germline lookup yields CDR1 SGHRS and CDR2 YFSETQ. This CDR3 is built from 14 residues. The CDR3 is CASRQDSVGGEMFF. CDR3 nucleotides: TGTGCCAGCAGGCAGGACAGTGTCGGCGGGGAGATGTTTTTT.

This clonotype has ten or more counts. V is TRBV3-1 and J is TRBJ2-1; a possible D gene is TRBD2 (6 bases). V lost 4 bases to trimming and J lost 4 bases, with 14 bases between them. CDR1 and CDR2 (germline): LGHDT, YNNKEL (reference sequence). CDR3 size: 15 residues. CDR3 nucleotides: TGTGCCAGCAGCCCAAGGGTCGGACTATACAATGAGCAGTTCTTC. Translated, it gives CASSPRVGLYNEQFF.